This T cell receptor (beta chain) comes out of a study of identical twins. Study results and limitations: Abundant beta clonotypes from cord blood had fewer insertions, unlike memory repertoires, which showed none. Model-predicted out-of-frame TCR alpha sharing fell below observed values in monozygotic twins. Shared out-of-frame alpha sequences (those common to twins) showed excess low generation probability.

A universal primer site was created by template switching, with the cDNA bearing unique molecular identifiers. TCRdb fed the 5' RACE reads into MiXCR, producing one record per CDR3 protein. Among more than 1.5 million distinct CDR3 sequences listed, 25% to 35% were seen once. After removal of 2 bases from V and 5 bases from J, the junction contained 14 bases not matched to a gene. This CDR3 has 17 amino acids. From germline, CDR1 is SGDLS and CDR2 YYNGEE. On this clonotype itself: The antigen is unknown.

Sequencing used cord blood. This chain connects TRBV9 to TRBJ2-3; TRBD1 aligns across 7 bases. This receptor was identified in a newborn girl in good health. CDR3 in DNA: TGTGCCAGCAGCGTTGTTGAGACAGGGCCACAACGAGATACGCAGTATTTT. It encodes CASSVVETGPQRDTQYF.